This note documents a single TCR beta chain sequence. Profiled with immunoSEQ multiplex PCR; TCRdb holds only in-frame clones, not every one. Counted here are fewer than 40,000 clones, 75% to 95% occurring once; the ten biggest clones make up about 0.45%. These data belong to a study of T cell changes during pregnancy in multiple sclerosis. The CDR3 is 14 amino acids. The sample in question was CD4+ T cells from peripheral blood mononuclear cells, obtained in the second trimester of pregnancy. The chain is built from TRBV21-1 and TRBJ1-1; the D call in the table, TRBD1, was not verified against the DNA. TRBV21-1 is designated a pseudogene. The receptor was isolated from a female donor in good health, enrolled as a control in a pregnancy study. CDR3 residues: CASSIRQGHTEAFF. In nucleotides, the CDR3 is TGTGCCAGCAGCATACGACAGGGTCACACTGAAGCTTTCTTT.